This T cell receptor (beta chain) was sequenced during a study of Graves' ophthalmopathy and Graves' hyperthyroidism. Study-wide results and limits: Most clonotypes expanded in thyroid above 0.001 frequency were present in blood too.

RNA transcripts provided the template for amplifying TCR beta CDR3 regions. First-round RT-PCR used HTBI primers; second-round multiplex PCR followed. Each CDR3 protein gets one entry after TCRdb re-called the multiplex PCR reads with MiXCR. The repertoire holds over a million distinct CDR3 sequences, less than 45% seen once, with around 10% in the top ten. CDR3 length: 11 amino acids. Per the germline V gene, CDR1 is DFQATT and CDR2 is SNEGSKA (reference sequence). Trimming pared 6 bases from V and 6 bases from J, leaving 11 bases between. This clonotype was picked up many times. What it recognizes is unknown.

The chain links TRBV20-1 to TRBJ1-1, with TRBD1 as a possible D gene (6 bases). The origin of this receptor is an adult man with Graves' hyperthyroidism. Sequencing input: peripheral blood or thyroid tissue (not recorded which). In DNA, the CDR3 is TGCAGTGCCAACAGGGTCGCTGAAGCTTTCTTT. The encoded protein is CSANRVAEAFF.